The clone carrying this T cell receptor (beta chain) occurred once. The V segment lost 3 bases and the J segment 10 bases; nucleotides outside the gene matches: 8. CDR3 length: 15 amino acids. CDR1 is SGHTA, CDR2 FQGNSA, per germline. The data originate from a study of vaccination and CD4 T cells after COVID-19. One entry per CDR3 protein, called by TCRdb with MiXCR from the PCR reads. The sample lists around 20,000 distinct CDR3 sequences; approximately 57% were seen once. The sequence was collected from a human donor who had recovered from COVID-19. The sample consisted of CD4+ T cells from blood, taken before SARS-CoV-2 vaccination. The rearrangement uses TRBV7-2 and TRBJ2-6, with TRBD1 matching over 8 bases. CDR3 protein: CASSFGTGLRNVLTF. As DNA, the CDR3 is TGTGCCAGCAGCTTCGGGACAGGCTTGAGGAACGTCCTGACTTTC.